Shown below are 32 T cell receptor beta chains from a single sample sequenced in a study of CD8 T cells in ankylosing spondylitis. Each CDR3 protein is one row after TCRdb ran MiXCR on the 5' RACE reads. The sample shows about 200,000 distinct CDR3 sequences, more than 25% of them seen only once. Sequencing was done on a sample of blood, either unsorted or a sorted T cell fraction (not recorded which). The receptors shown here come from a male donor with ankylosing spondylitis or in good health (not recorded which).

This clonotype was found a few times. The CDR3 spells CSAEGHDSNQPQHF. DNA of the CDR3: TGCAGTGCTGAGGGACACGATAGCAATCAGCCCCAGCATTTT. This chain connects TRBV20-1 to TRBJ1-5; perhaps TRBD1 as D (6 bases). Germline assignment: CDR1 DFQATT and CDR2 SNEGSKA (reference sequence). This CDR3 has 14 amino acids. Trimming removed 5 bases at V and 0 bases at J, with 11 bases between.

Ten or more counts support this clonotype. A read error may account for a junction end that differs from germline. The chain combines TRBV12-3 or TRBV12-4 with TRBJ2-7, with 12 bases fitting TRBD2. The CDR3 covers 14 residues. CDR3 sequence reads: CASSLAGGFYEQYF. The CDR3 DNA follows: TGTGCCAGCAGTCTAGCGGGAGGGTTCTACGAGCAGTACTTC.

Comments on this clonotype: One end of the junction is discordant with germline, which a read error may explain. V and J are TRBV11-2 and TRBJ2-5, with TRBD2 matching 9 bases. Germline values: CDR1 SGHAT, CDR2 FQNNGV. The CDR3 extends over 18 amino acids. CDR3 sequence reads: CASSLIRTGGRGQATQYF. In DNA, the CDR3 is TGTGCCAGCAGCCTAATACGGACCGGCGGGAGGGGCCAAGCGACCCAGTACTTC.

This clonotype was seen repeatedly, ten times or more. The rearrangement joins TRBV20-1 to TRBJ1-5; perhaps TRBD1 as D (5 bases). Germline V gene lookup returns CDR1 DFQATT and CDR2 SNEGSKA (reference sequence). V dropped 3 bases and J dropped 6 bases, with 15 bases sitting between them. The CDR3 spans 14 residues. CDR3 protein: CSASVQGVSQPQHF. The CDR3 region has the DNA TGCAGTGCTAGTGTGCAGGGAGTTTCTCAGCCCCAGCATTTT.

The chain has TRBV20-1 and TRBJ2-7; 11 bases align to TRBD1. Germline CDR1 DFQATT, CDR2 SNEGSKA (reference sequence). The J segment lost 3 bases and the V segment lost 0 bases, leaving 1 base of the junction unmatched. The CDR3 has 14 amino acids. The CDR3 reads CSARDGTGGYEQYF. As DNA, the CDR3 is TGCAGTGCTAGAGATGGGACAGGGGGCTACGAGCAGTACTTC.

In its sample, this clonotype was seen a few times. The V call is TRBV7-6, the J call TRBJ1-5; D gene ambiguous. There are 13 residues in the CDR3. Germline CDR1 and CDR2: SGHVS and FNYEAQ. Trimming cost V 1 base and J 6 bases, with 7 bases left between them. The CDR3 coding sequence is TGTGCCAGCAGCTTAGTCGTCGGTCAGCCCCAGCATTTT. It yields the protein CASSLVVGQPQHF.

This clonotype was detected ten times or more. This rearrangement joins TRBV5-1 to TRBJ1-6, with TRBD1 matching over 7 bases. Unmatched junction bases numbered 5, after V lost 1 base and J lost 7 bases. Germline V gene lookup returns CDR1 SGHRS and CDR2 YFSETQ. There are 15 residues in the CDR3. In nucleotides, the CDR3 is TGCGCCAGCAGCTTGTGGGACAGAAAAAATTCACCCCTCCACTTT. Amino acids: CASSLWDRKNSPLHF. The complete variable domain, with remaining parts taken from reference TRBV5-1 and TRBJ1-6, reads KAGVTQTPRYLIKTRGQQVTLSCSPISGHRSVSWYQQTPGQGLQFLFEYFSETQRNKGNFPGRFSGRQFSNSRSEMNVSTLELGDSALYLCASSLWDRKNSPLHFGNGTRLTVT.

A few counts support this clonotype. In DNA form, the CDR3 reads TGCAGCGTTGCGGAGGCGGGGAGCACAGATACGCAGTATTTT. This translates into CSVAEAGSTDTQYF. The genes are TRBV29-1 and TRBJ2-3, with a possible D match to TRBD2 (6 bases). The CDR3 length is 14 residues. Trimming shortened V by 4 bases and J by 0 bases, and 11 bases separated the two germline ends. Per germline, CDR1 SQVTM and CDR2 ANQGSEA.

CDR3 nucleotide sequence: TGCAGCGGGACAGGGCCCTCCTACGAGCAGTACTTC. The encoded protein is CSGTGPSYEQYF. The gene calls are TRBV29-1 and TRBJ2-7; TRBD1 aligns across 8 bases. This CDR3 has 12 amino acids. The V segment lost 7 bases and the J segment 0 bases; nucleotides outside the gene matches: 2. Germline V gene sequence: CDR1 SQVTM, CDR2 ANQGSEA.

Only a few counts were recorded for this clonotype. This chain uses TRBV9 with TRBJ2-1; 7 bases fit TRBD1. With V trimmed by 3 bases and J by 12 bases, 12 bases remained unmatched. This CDR3 spans 14 amino acids. Germline V gene lookup returns CDR1 SGDLS and CDR2 YYNGEE. This chain's CDR3 is CASSGKVGTVGQFF. The CDR3 bases are TGTGCCAGCAGCGGCAAGGTTGGGACAGTGGGGCAGTTCTTC. Full variable domain (outside the CDR3, taken from reference TRBV9 and TRBJ2-1): DSGVTQTPKHLITATGQRVTLRCSPRSGDLSVYWYQQSLDQGLQFLIQYYNGEERAKGNILERFSAQQFPDLHSELNLSSLELGDSALYFCASSGKVGTVGQFFGPGTRLTVL.

The chain recombines TRBV20-1 with TRBJ2-1; 7 nucleotides align to TRBD2. CDR3 length: 15 residues. Germline lookup yields CDR1 DFQATT and CDR2 SNEGSKA (reference sequence). V gave up 0 bases and J gave up 6 bases; unmatched junction bases: 8. For the CDR3, the DNA is TGCAGTGCTAGAGATGGGACTACCCTACTCAATGAGCAGTTCTTC. Translating it yields CSARDGTTLLNEQFF.

This clonotype appeared many times. The chain combines TRBV9 with TRBJ1-3, with TRBD1 as a possible D gene (5 bases). The CDR3 runs 15 residues. V was pared by 3 bases and J by 0 bases, with 10 bases between. The germline V gene has CDR1 SGDLS and CDR2 YYNGEE. CDR3 loop: CASSATGDSGNTIYF. The CDR3 coding sequence is TGTGCCAGCAGCGCCACAGGAGACTCTGGAAACACCATATATTTT.

This clonotype was recorded at least ten times. The chain links TRBV9 to TRBJ2-2; 7 bases fit TRBD2. Germline lookup yields CDR1 SGDLS and CDR2 YYNGEE. J lost 8 bases, V lost 3 bases, and 7 bases had no gene match. This CDR3 spans 14 amino acids. The CDR3 sequence is CASSDGLGTGELFF. The CDR3 bases are TGTGCCAGCAGCGACGGACTAGGGACTGGGGAGCTGTTTTTT.

The chain employs TRBV5-5 and TRBJ1-1, with D unresolved. In germline, CDR1 is SGHKS, CDR2 YYEKEE (reference sequence). This CDR3 region has 14 residues. V lost 1 base and J 0 bases, leaving 7 bases between the germline ends. The CDR3 sequence is CASSLRTMNTEAFF. The CDR3 DNA follows: TGTGCCAGCAGCTTGCGTACTATGAACACTGAAGCTTTCTTT.

The table lists this clonotype with many counts. The chain links TRBV29-1 to TRBJ2-4; TRBD1 aligns across 9 bases. Germline lookup yields CDR1 SQVTM and CDR2 ANQGSEA. The CDR3 extends over 13 amino acids. V dropped 6 bases and J dropped 4; count of bases not matched to a gene: 4. The CDR3 DNA is TGCAGCGTCGCACAGGGGGCGAAAAACATTCAGTACTTC. Protein product: CSVAQGAKNIQYF.

By frequency in the sample, this clonotype is medium-sized. V is TRBV29-1 and J is TRBJ2-7, with a possible D match to TRBD1 (6 bases). This CDR3 is 13 amino acids long. Per the germline V gene, CDR1 is SQVTM and CDR2 is ANQGSEA. Trimming removed 4 bases at V and 6 bases at J, with 16 bases between. CDR3 DNA: TGCAGCGTTGCGATTTCAGGGGTCCGCGAGCAGTACTTC. Protein: CSVAISGVREQYF.

Ten or more counts support this clonotype. The genes are TRBV28 and TRBJ1-5; no definite D call. Trimming left V 6 bases short and J 4 bases short, with 13 bases between. The CDR3 spans 14 residues. Looked up from germline, CDR1 is MDHEN and CDR2 is SYDVKM. The CDR3 loop reads CASRRPEGNQPQHF. DNA for the CDR3: TGTGCCAGCAGGCGGCCGGAGGGTAATCAGCCCCAGCATTTT.

Remarks on this clonotype: A clone one base away is much larger, so this may be a read error. The chain has TRBV10-3 and TRBJ2-5, with D unresolved. V gave up 3 bases and J gave up 2 bases, with 7 bases separating them. This CDR3 spans 13 amino acids. Germline V CDR1 and CDR2: ENHRY, SYGVKD. The chain's CDR3 is CAISDGSQETQYF. The CDR3 DNA reads TGTGCCATCAGTGACGGCAGTCAAGAGACCCAGTACTTC.

This clonotype has a count of ten or more. The chain combines TRBV27 with TRBJ1-5; possible D gene TRBD1, 5 bases. The germline CDR1 and CDR2 sequences are MNHEY and SMNVEV (reference sequence). The CDR3 runs to 14 residues. Trimming removed 1 base at V and 5 bases at J, with 9 bases between. CDR3 protein: CASSLLRGHQPQHF. DNA of the CDR3: TGTGCCAGCAGTTTATTGAGGGGCCATCAGCCCCAGCATTTT.

The chain links TRBV19 to TRBJ2-7; perhaps TRBD2 as D (5 bases). This CDR3 is 15 amino acids long. Trimming stripped 6 bases from V and 0 bases from J, with 15 bases between. Germline CDR1 and CDR2: LNHDA and SQIVND (reference sequence). CDR3 nucleotides: TGTGCCAGTAGGATTGCGGGTCTTGACTCCTACGAGCAGTACTTC. It is translated as CASRIAGLDSYEQYF. Drawing the rest from reference TRBV19 and TRBJ2-7, the complete variable domain is DGGITQSPKYLFRKEGQNVTLSCEQNLNHDAMYWYRQDPGQGLRLIYYSQIVNDFQKGDIAEGYSVSREKKESFPLTVTSAQKNPTAFYLCASRIAGLDSYEQYFGPGTRLTVT.

The chain recombines TRBV12-3 or TRBV12-4 with TRBJ2-5, with 7 bases fitting TRBD1. The CDR3 length is 16 residues. J was trimmed by 4 bases and V by 5 bases; bases with no gene match: 13. CDR3 in amino acids: CASSPGDRTWGETQYF. The CDR3 DNA is TGTGCCAGCAGTCCCGGGGACAGAACCTGGGGAGAGACCCAGTACTTC.

The rearrangement links TRBV20-1 to TRBJ2-7; 7 bases fit TRBD1. Germline values: CDR1 DFQATT, CDR2 SNEGSKA (reference sequence). V gave up 6 bases and J gave up 2 bases; unmatched junction bases: 7. This CDR3 contains 13 residues. CDR3 coding DNA: TGCAGTGCCACAAGACAGGGTCCCTACGAGCAGTACTTC. Protein product: CSATRQGPYEQYF.

This clonotype was seen a handful of times. V gene TRBV20-1 combines with J gene TRBJ2-5; 9 positions agree with TRBD1. Trimming removed 2 bases from V and 7 bases from J; junction bases left unmatched: 5. The CDR3 totals 13 residues. Germline assignment: CDR1 DFQATT and CDR2 SNEGSKA (reference sequence). The CDR3 protein is CSARRQGEVTQYF. The CDR3 DNA sequence: TGCAGTGCTAGACGACAGGGGGAGGTGACCCAGTACTTC.

This clonotype was recorded many times. J is TRBJ2-5 and V is TRBV12-3 or TRBV12-4, with D hard to call. The V gene lost 2 bases and the J gene lost 2 bases, with 6 bases spanning the gap. The CDR3 totals 13 residues. CDR3 loop: CASSLSGQETQYF. Written as DNA, the CDR3 is TGTGCCAGCAGTTTAAGTGGTCAAGAGACCCAGTACTTC.

At least ten counts were recorded for this clonotype. This chain joins TRBV20-1 and TRBJ2-7; 10 bases line up with TRBD2. The CDR3 runs to 14 residues. With V trimmed by 4 bases and J by 3 bases, 6 bases remained unmatched. Germline assignment: CDR1 DFQATT and CDR2 SNEGSKA (reference sequence). The CDR3 is CSAMSLAGIYEQYF. As DNA, the CDR3 is TGCAGTGCTATGTCACTAGCGGGAATCTACGAGCAGTACTTC.

The V gene is TRBV29-1, the J gene TRBJ2-7, with D possibly being TRBD1 or TRBD2 (5 bases each). In germline, CDR1 is SQVTM, CDR2 ANQGSEA. V dropped 5 bases and J dropped 2 bases, with 7 bases sitting between them. This CDR3 contains 11 residues. Here the CDR3 reads CSVSGPYEQYF. The DNA of the CDR3 is TGCAGCGTTTCGGGGCCCTACGAGCAGTACTTC.

V usage is TRBV6-5 and J usage is TRBJ2-4; D call uncertain. The CDR3 is 12 amino acids. The V gene's germline CDR1 is MNHEY and CDR2 SVGAGI. The germline V and J ends were trimmed by 6 bases and 9 bases, with 12 bases remaining between them. The CDR3 bases are TGTGCCAGCAGCTTGGAGTTGACCATTCAGTACTTC. It codes for CASSLELTIQYF.

The chain couples TRBV19 to TRBJ2-6, with TRBD2 matching over 7 bases. V lost 3 bases and J lost 0; bases outside the gene matches: 17. The CDR3 has 21 residues. Germline V gives CDR1 LNHDA, CDR2 SQIVND (reference sequence). The CDR3 coding sequence is TGTGCCAGTAGTATTGAGGGGCCTAGCGGTCTCTTACCCTCTGGGGCCAACGTCCTGACTTTC. This encodes CASSIEGPSGLLPSGANVLTF.

The genes are TRBV20-1 and TRBJ2-7; D ambiguous. V lost 3 bases, J lost 0 bases, and 12 bases lay in between. The germline CDR1 and CDR2 sequences are DFQATT and SNEGSKA (reference sequence). CDR3 length equals 14 residues. The chain's CDR3 is CSARAPGTSYEQYF. The CDR3 DNA is TGCAGTGCTAGGGCCCCAGGAACCTCCTACGAGCAGTACTTC.

This clonotype was found many times. J is TRBJ1-1 and V is TRBV6-1; possibly TRBD1 for D (6 bases). This CDR3 spans 13 amino acids. Looked up from germline, CDR1 is MNHNS and CDR2 is SASEGT. The ends were cut back, 9 bases at V and 0 bases at J, with 11 bases in the middle. DNA for the CDR3: TGTGCCAGTTTCAGGGGTCTGAACACTGAAGCTTTCTTT. Translation gives CASFRGLNTEAFF.

The chain links TRBV7-9 to TRBJ2-1; perhaps TRBD1 as D (5 bases). The CDR3 runs 16 residues. Germline CDR1 reads SEHNR; CDR2 reads FQNEAQ (reference sequence). The germline V and J ends were trimmed by 1 base and 0 bases, with 10 bases remaining between them. CDR3: CASSLGQGSSYNEQFF. The DNA for the CDR3 is TGTGCCAGCAGCTTAGGGCAGGGCTCCTCCTACAATGAGCAGTTCTTC.

V usage is TRBV29-1 and J usage is TRBJ1-2; perhaps TRBD1 as D (6 bases). Trimming took off 1 base at V and 5 bases at J, with 8 bases between the two ends. The CDR3 runs to 12 residues. CDR1 is SQVTM, CDR2 ANQGSEA, per germline. The CDR3 region is CSVEGTEYGYTF. Here the CDR3 DNA reads TGCAGCGTTGAAGGGACAGAGTATGGCTACACCTTC.